The sequence of this T cell receptor (beta chain) was determined in a study of T cell responses to AZD1222 COVID-19 vaccine. Pooling was applied to second doses at about 4 or about 12 weeks. Here immunoSEQ multiplex PCR was the method, and the copy in TCRdb shows in-frame clones only, minus some. The sample lists under 150,000 clones, roughly 90% occurring once. This clone was found once. Its antigen is undetermined. The study's findings and limits: Repertoires were collected only later (after the peak T cell response had occurred). The donors showed a predominance of white British ancestry and of females, with possible underestimation of clonal diversity. Close to half of all spike-specific TCRs reportedly target regions of the variants that are unmutated.

The source is an adult who received the AZD1222 COVID-19 vaccine. The source material was peripheral blood, sampled 28 days after the second AZD1222 dose.

The CDR3 sequence: CASSFQGAQSSYNSPLHF. The CDR3 DNA sequence: TGCGCCAGCAGCTTCCAGGGGGCGCAGAGCTCCTATAATTCACCCCTCCACTTT. V usage is TRBV5-1 and J usage is TRBJ1-6; 8 bases map to TRBD1. Germline CDR1 is SGHRS and CDR2 is YFSETQ. With V trimmed by 2 bases and J by 0 bases, 7 bases remained unmatched. CDR3 length: 18 residues.